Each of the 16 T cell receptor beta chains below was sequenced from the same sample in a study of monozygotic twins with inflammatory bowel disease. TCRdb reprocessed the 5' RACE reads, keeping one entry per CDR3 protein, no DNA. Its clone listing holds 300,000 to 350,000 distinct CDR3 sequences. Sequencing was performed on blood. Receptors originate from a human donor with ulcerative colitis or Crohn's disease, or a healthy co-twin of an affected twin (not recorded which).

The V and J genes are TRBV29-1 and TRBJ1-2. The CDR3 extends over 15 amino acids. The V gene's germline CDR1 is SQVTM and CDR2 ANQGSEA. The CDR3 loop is CSVHRGDGPNYGYTF.

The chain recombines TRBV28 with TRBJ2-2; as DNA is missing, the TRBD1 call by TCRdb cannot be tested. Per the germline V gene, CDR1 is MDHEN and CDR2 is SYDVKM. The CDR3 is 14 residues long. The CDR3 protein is CASTRTGGSGELFF.

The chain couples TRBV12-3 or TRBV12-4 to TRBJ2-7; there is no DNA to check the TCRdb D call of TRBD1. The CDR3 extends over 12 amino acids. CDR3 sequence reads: CASGQTSYEQYF.

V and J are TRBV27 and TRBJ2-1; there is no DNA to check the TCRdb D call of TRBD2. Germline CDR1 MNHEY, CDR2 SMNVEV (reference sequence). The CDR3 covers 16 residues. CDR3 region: CASSSTSGGLYNEQFF.

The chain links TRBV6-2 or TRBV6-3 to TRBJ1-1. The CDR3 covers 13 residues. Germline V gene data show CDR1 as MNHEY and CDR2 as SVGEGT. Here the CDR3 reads CASSYDGNTEAFF.

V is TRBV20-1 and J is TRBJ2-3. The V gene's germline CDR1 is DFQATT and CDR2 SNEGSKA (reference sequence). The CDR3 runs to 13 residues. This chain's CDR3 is CSARVPLTDTQYF.

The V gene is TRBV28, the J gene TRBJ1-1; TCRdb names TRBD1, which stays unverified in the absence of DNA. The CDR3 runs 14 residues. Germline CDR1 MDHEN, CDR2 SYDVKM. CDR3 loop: CASRSGQENTEAFF.

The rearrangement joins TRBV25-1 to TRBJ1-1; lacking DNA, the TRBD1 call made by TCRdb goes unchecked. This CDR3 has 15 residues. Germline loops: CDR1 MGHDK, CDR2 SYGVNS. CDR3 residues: CASSPLGGEDTEAFF.

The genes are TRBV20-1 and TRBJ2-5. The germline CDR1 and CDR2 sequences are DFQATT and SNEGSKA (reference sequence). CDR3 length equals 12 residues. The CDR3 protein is CSATGSQETQYF.

CDR3 loop: CSARVAGGNTGELFF. The chain links TRBV20-1 to TRBJ2-2; TCRdb outputs TRBD2, but without DNA this stays unchecked. The CDR3 has 15 amino acids. Germline CDR1 is DFQATT and CDR2 is SNEGSKA (reference sequence).

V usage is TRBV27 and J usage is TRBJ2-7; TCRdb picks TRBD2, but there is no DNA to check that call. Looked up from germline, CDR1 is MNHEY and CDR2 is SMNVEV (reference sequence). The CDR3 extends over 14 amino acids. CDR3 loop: CASSPLPGLGEQYF.

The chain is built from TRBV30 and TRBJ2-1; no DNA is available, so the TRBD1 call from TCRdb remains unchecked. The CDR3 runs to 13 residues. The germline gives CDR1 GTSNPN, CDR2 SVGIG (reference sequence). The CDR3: CAWKGDAYNEQFF.

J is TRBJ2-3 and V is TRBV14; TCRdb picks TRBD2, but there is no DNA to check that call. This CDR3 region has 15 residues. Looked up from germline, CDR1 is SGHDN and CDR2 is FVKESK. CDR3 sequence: CASSRGLESTDTQYF.

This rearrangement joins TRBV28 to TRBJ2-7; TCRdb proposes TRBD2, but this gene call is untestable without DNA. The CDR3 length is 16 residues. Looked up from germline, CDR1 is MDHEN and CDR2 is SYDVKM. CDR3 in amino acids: CASSLRTSGRPGEQYF.

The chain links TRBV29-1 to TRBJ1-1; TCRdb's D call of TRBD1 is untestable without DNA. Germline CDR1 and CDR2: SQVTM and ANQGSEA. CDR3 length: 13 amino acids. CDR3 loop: CRAGQGEGTEAFF.

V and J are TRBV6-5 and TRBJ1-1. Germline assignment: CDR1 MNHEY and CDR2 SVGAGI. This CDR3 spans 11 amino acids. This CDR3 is CASQNPTEAFF.